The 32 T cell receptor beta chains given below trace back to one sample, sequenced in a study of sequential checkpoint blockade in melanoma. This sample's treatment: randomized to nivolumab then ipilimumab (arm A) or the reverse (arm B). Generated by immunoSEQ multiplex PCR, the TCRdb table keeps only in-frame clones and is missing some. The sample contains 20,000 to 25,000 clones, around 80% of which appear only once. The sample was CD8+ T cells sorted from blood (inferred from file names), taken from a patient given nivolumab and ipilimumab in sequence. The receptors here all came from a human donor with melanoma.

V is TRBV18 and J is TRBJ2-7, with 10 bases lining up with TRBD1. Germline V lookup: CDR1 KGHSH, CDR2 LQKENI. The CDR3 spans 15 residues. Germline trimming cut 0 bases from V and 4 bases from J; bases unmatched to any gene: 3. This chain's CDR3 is CASSPPTGQGYEQYF. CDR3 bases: TGTGCCAGCTCACCACCGACGGGACAGGGGTACGAGCAGTACTTC.

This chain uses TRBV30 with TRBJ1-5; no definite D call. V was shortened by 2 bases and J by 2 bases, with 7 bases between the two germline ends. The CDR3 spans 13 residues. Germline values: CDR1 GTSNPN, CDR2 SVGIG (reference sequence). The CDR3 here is CAWSLAGNQPQHF. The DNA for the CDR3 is TGTGCCTGGAGTCTTGCGGGCAATCAGCCCCAGCATTTT.

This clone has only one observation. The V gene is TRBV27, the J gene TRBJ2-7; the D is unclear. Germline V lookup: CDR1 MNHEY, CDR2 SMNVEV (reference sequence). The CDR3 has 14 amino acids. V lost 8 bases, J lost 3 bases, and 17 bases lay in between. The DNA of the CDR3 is TGTGCCAGCTCCGTTTTTCCAGTAAACTACGAGCAGTACTTC. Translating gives CASSVFPVNYEQYF.

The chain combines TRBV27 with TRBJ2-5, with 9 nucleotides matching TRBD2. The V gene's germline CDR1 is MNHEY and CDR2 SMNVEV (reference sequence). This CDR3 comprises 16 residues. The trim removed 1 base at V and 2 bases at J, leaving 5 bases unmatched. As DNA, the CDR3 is TGTGCCAGCAGTTTATGGGCGGGAGGGCCACAAGAGACCCAGTACTTC. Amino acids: CASSLWAGGPQETQYF.

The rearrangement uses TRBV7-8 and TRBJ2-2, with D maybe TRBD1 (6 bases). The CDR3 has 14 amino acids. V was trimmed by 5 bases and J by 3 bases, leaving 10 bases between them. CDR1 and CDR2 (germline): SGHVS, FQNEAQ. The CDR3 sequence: CASSRGQYTGELFF. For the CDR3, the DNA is TGTGCCAGCAGCCGAGGACAGTACACCGGGGAGCTGTTTTTT.

The CDR3 region is CASSLMGGNTEAFF. CDR3 in DNA: TGTGCCAGCAGTTTGATGGGGGGGAACACTGAAGCTTTCTTT. The rearrangement uses TRBV7-9 and TRBJ1-1; D perhaps matches TRBD1 (5 bases). V lost 6 bases and J lost 1, with 12 bases in between. This CDR3 contains 14 residues. Germline V gene sequence: CDR1 SEHNR, CDR2 FQNEAQ (reference sequence).

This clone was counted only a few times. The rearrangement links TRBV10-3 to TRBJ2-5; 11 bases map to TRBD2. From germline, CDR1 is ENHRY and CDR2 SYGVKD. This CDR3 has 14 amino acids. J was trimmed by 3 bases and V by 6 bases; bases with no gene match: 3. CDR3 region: CAIRGTSGEETQYF. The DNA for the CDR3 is TGTGCCATCAGGGGGACTAGCGGAGAAGAGACCCAGTACTTC.

The CDR3 here is CASSPGLGRYEQYF. The CDR3 nucleotides read TGTGCCAGCAGCCCGGGACTAGGACGGTACGAGCAGTACTTC. The chain combines TRBV27 with TRBJ2-7; TRBD2 agrees at 8 bases. V trimming: 6 bases; J trimming: 4 bases; junction bases outside the gene matches: 8. Germline values: CDR1 MNHEY, CDR2 SMNVEV (reference sequence). The CDR3 sequence is 14 residues long.

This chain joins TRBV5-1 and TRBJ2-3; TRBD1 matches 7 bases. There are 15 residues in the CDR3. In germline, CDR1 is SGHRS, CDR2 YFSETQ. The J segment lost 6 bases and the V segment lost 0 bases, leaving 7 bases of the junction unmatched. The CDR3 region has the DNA TGCGCCAGCAGCTTGGCCAGGGGGAGAGGGGATACGCAGTATTTT. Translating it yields CASSLARGRGDTQYF.

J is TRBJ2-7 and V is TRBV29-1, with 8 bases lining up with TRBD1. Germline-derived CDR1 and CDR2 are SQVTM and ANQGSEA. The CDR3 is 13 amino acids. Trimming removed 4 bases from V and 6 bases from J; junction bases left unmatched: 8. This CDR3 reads CSVAGDRSVEQYF. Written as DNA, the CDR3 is TGCAGCGTTGCAGGGGACAGGTCGGTCGAGCAGTACTTC.

The CDR3 bases are TGTGCCAGCAGCTTAGGACAGGGGGCAAATCAGCCCCAGCATTTT. This gives the protein CASSLGQGANQPQHF. The chain links TRBV7-9 to TRBJ1-5, with 10 bases that match TRBD1. The germline CDR1 and CDR2 sequences are SEHNR and FQNEAQ (reference sequence). This CDR3 is built from 15 residues. Trimming cost V 1 base and J 4 bases; bases outside gene matches: 1.

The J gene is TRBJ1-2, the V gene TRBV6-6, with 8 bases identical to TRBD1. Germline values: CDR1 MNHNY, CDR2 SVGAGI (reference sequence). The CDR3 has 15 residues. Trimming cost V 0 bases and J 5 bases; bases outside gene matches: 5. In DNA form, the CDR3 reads TGTGCCAGCAGTTACTCGAGTGACAGGGGATATGGCTACACCTTC. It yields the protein CASSYSSDRGYGYTF.

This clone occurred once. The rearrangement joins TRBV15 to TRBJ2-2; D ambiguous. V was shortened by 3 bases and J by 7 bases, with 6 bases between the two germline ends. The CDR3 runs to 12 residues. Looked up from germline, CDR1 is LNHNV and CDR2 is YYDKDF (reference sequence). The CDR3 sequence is CATSSRGGELFF. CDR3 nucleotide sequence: TGTGCCACCAGCAGCCGCGGCGGGGAGCTGTTTTTT.

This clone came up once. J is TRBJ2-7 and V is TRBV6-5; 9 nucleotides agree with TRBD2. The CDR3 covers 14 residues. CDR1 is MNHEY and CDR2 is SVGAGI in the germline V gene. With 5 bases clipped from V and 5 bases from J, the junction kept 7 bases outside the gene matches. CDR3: CASSNSGRHNEQYF. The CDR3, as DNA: TGTGCCAGCAGTAATAGCGGGAGACACAACGAGCAGTACTTC.

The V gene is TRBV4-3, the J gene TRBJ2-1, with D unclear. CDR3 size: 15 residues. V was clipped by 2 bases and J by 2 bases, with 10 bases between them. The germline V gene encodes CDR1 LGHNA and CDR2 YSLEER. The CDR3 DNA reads TGCGCCAGCAGCCAAAAGCTTTACGCCTACAATGAGCAGTTCTTC. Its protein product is CASSQKLYAYNEQFF.

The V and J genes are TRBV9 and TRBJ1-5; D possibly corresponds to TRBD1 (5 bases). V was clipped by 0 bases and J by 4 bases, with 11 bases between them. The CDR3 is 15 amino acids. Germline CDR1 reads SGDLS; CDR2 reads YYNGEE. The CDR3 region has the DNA TGTGCCAGCAGCGTAGGGGGGGGGTGGAATCAGCCCCAGCATTTT. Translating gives CASSVGGGWNQPQHF.

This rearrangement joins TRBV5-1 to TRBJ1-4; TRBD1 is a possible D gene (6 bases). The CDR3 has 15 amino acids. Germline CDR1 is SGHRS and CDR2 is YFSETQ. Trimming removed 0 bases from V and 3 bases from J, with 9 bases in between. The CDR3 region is CASSLGRGPNEKLFF. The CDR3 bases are TGCGCCAGCAGCTTGGGCAGGGGACCTAATGAAAAACTGTTTTTT.

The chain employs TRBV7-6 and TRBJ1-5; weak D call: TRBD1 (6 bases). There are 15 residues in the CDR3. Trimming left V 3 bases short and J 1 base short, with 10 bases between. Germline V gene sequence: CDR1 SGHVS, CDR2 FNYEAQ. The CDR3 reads CASSLRGGSNQPQHF. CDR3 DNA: TGTGCCAGCAGCTTGAGGGGGGGCAGCAATCAGCCCCAGCATTTT.

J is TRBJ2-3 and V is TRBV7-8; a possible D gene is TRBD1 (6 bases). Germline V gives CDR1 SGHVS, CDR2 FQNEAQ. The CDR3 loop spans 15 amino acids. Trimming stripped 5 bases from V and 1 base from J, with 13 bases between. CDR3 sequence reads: CASSPRGLRTDTQYF. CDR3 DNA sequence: TGTGCCAGCAGCCCCAGGGGTCTCCGCACAGATACGCAGTATTTT.

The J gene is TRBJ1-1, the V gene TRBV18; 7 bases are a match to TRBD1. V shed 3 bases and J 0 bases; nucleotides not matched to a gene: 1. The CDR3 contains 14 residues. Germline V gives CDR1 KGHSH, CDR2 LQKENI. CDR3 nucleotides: TGTGCCAGCTCACCGACAGGGCTGAACACTGAAGCTTTCTTT. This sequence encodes CASSPTGLNTEAFF.

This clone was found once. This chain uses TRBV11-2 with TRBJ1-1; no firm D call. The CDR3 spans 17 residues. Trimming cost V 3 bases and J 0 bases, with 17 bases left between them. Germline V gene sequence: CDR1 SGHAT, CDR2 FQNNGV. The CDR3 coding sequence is TGTGCCAGCAGCTTGCGGGGAAAGGAATCCATGAACACTGAAGCTTTCTTT. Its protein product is CASSLRGKESMNTEAFF.

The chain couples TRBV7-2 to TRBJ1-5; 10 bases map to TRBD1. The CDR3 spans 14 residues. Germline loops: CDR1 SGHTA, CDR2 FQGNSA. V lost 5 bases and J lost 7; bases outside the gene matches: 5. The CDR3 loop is CASSRGTGEQPQHF. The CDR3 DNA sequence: TGTGCCAGCAGCCGCGGGACAGGGGAACAGCCCCAGCATTTT.

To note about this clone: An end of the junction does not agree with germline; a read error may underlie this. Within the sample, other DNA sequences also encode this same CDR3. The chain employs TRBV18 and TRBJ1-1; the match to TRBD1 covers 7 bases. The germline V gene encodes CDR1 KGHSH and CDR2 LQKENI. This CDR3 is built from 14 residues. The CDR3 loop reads CASSARTGDIEAFF. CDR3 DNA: TGTGCCAGCTCAGCAAGGACAGGAGATATTGAAGCCTTCTTT.

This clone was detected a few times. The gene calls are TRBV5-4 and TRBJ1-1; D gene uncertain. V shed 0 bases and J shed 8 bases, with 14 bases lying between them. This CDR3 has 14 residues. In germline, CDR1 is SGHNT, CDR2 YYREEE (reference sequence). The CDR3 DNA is TGTGCCAGCAGCTTGGACGCCCAGGTTCCAGAAGCTTTCTTT. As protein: CASSLDAQVPEAFF.

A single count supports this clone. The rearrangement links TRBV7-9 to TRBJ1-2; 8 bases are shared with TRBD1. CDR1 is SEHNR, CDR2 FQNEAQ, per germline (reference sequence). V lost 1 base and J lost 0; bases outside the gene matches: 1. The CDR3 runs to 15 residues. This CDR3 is CASSLGDRTNYGYTF. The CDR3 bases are TGTGCCAGCAGCTTAGGGGACAGGACTAACTATGGCTACACCTTC.

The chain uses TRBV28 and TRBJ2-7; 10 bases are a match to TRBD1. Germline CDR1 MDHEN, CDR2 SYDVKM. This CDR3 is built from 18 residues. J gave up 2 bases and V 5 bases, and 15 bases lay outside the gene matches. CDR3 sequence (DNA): TGTGCCAGCAGTCCGCTCCCGGGACAGGGGCTGGCCGCCTACGAGCAGTACTTC. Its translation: CASSPLPGQGLAAYEQYF.

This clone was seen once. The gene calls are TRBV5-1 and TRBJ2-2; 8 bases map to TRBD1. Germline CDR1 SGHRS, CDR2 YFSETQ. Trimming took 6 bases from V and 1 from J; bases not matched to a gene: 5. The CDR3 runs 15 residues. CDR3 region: CASTSGTGNTGELFF. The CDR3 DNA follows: TGCGCCAGCACCTCTGGGACAGGGAACACCGGGGAGCTGTTTTTT.

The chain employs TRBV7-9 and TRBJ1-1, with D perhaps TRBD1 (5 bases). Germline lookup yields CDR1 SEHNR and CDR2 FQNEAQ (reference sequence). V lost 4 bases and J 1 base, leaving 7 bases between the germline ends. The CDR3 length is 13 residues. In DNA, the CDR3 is TGTGCCAGCAGCTCGACAGAGAACACTGAAGCTTTCTTT. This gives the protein CASSSTENTEAFF.

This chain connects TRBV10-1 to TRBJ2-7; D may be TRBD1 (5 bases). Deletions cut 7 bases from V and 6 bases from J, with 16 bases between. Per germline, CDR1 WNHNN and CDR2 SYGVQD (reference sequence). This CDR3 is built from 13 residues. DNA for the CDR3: TGCGCCAGCACCCGACAGATGGGTGGCGAGCAGTACTTC. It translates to CASTRQMGGEQYF.

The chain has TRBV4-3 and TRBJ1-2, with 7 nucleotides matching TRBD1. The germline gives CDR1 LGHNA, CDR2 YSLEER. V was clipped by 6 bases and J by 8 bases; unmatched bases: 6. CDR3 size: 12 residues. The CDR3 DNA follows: TGCGCCAGCAGTCGACAGGGAGTCGGCTACACCTTC. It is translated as CASSRQGVGYTF.

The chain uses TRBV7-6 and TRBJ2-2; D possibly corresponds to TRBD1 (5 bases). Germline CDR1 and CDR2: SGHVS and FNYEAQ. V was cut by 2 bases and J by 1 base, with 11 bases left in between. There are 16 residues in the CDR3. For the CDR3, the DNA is TGTGCCAGCAGCTTACACGACAGCTTGAACACCGGGGAGCTGTTTTTT. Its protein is CASSLHDSLNTGELFF.

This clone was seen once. As DNA, the CDR3 is TGTGCCAGCAGTTACCGGACAGGGAGATATGGCTACACCTTC. As protein: CASSYRTGRYGYTF. The chain carries TRBV6-5 and TRBJ1-2; 8 bases align to TRBD1. This CDR3 has 14 amino acids. J gave up 5 bases and V 2 bases, and 4 bases lay outside the gene matches. Per the germline V gene, CDR1 is MNHEY and CDR2 is SVGAGI.